The text below deals with one TCR beta chain. Generated by immunoSEQ multiplex PCR, the TCRdb table keeps only in-frame clones and is missing some. The table records about 77,000 clones, about 92% of them present only once. Second-dose intervals of approximately 4 or approximately 12 weeks were pooled. The data were obtained in a study of T cell responses to AZD1222 COVID-19 vaccine. The CDR3 covers 17 residues. Per the germline V gene, CDR1 is LGHDT and CDR2 is YNNKEL (reference sequence). With V trimmed by 4 bases and J by 0 bases, 8 bases remained unmatched. Sequenced here: peripheral blood, sampled 28 days after the second AZD1222 dose. The clonotype was recovered from an adult who received the AZD1222 COVID-19 vaccine. The V call is TRBV3-1 (or the pseudogene TRBV3-2), the J call TRBJ2-7, with TRBD2 matching 11 bases. The CDR3 is CASSPGTSGGSSYEQYF. Written as DNA, the CDR3 is TGTGCCAGCAGCCCCGGGACTAGCGGAGGGAGCTCCTACGAGCAGTACTTC.